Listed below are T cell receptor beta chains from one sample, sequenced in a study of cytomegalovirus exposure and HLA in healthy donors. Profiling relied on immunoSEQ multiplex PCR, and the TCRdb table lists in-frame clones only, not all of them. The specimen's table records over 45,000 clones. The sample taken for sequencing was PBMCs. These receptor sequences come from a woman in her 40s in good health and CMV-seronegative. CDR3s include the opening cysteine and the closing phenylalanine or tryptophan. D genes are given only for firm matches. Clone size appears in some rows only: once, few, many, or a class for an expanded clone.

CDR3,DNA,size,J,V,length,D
CASSFDTNTEAFF,TGCGCCAGCAGTTTCGATACAAACACTGAAGCTTTCTTT,NA,TRBJ1-1,TRBV10-1,13,NA
CASSTSTGSLREQYF,TGTGCCAGCTCAACTTCGACAGGGAGCCTTAGGGAGCAGTACTTC,NA,TRBJ2-7,TRBV18,15,TRBD1
CASSSSGAGATYEQYF,TGTGCCAGCAGTTCCTCTGGGGCGGGAGCTACCTACGAGCAGTACTTC,NA,TRBJ2-7,TRBV28,16,TRBD2
CASSETSVAYEQYF,TGTGCCAGCAGTGAGACTAGCGTTGCCTACGAGCAGTACTTC,NA,TRBJ2-7,TRBV28,14,TRBD2
CAISESGGQGTDTQYF,TGTGCCATCAGTGAGTCAGGGGGACAGGGCACAGATACGCAGTATTTT,NA,TRBJ2-3,TRBV10-3,16,TRBD1
CASSGTTPEETQYF,TGTGCCAGCAGTGGGACAACGCCGGAAGAGACCCAGTACTTC,NA,TRBJ2-5,TRBV2,14,NA
CASSYAQGPLTEAFF,TGTGCCAGCAGTTACGCCCAGGGGCCCTTAACTGAAGCTTTCTTT,NA,TRBJ1-1,TRBV6-5,15,NA
CASSLDAMEETQYF,TGTGCCAGCAGCTTAGACGCGATGGAGGAGACCCAGTACTTC,NA,TRBJ2-5,TRBV5-6,14,NA
CASSRGTYNEQFF,TGTGCCAGCAGTCGCGGGACTTACAATGAGCAGTTCTTC,NA,TRBJ2-1,TRBV2,13,NA
CASSSTGSSYNSPLHF,TGTGCCAGCAGTTCGACAGGGAGCTCCTATAATTCACCCCTCCACTTT,NA,TRBJ1-6,TRBV27,16,TRBD1
CASKKGGGEGWRFGELFF,TGTGCCAGTAAAAAGGGTGGAGGTGAGGGATGGAGATTCGGGGAGCTGTTTTTT,NA,TRBJ2-2,TRBV19,18,NA
CASSLTMGEARYNEQFF,TGCGCCAGCAGCTTAACCATGGGGGAGGCCCGGTACAATGAGCAGTTCTTC,NA,TRBJ2-1,TRBV5-1,17,NA
CASSYPQGKENYEQYF,TGTGCCAGCAGCTATCCACAGGGAAAAGAAAACTACGAGCAGTACTTC,NA,TRBJ2-7,TRBV5-4,16,NA
CAWRRQGSNGANVLTF,TGTGCCTGGAGAAGACAGGGGAGTAATGGGGCCAACGTCCTGACTTTC,NA,TRBJ2-6,TRBV30,16,TRBD1
CASSLGGYNNEQFF,TGTGCCAGCAGCTTAGGAGGGTACAACAATGAGCAGTTCTTC,NA,TRBJ2-1,TRBV11-3,14,NA
CASSQDSGLNTEAFF,TGCGCCAGCAGCCAAGATTCAGGGTTGAACACTGAAGCTTTCTTT,NA,TRBJ1-1,TRBV4-3,15,NA
CASSRLEGTAYEQYF,TGTGCCAGTAGTAGGTTGGAGGGGACGGCCTACGAGCAGTACTTC,medium-sized,TRBJ2-7,TRBV19,15,NA
CASSQDRGGTEAFF,TGTGCCAGCAGCCAAGATCGGGGGGGCACTGAAGCTTTCTTT,NA,TRBJ1-1,TRBV4-2,14,NA
CASSSSGTQSSYEQYF,TGTGCCAGCAGCTCCTCCGGGACTCAGAGCTCCTACGAGCAGTACTTC,NA,TRBJ2-7,TRBV5-5,16,NA
CSVEMSGTPYEQYF,TGCAGCGTTGAAATGTCAGGGACACCCTACGAGCAGTACTTC,NA,TRBJ2-7,TRBV29-1,14,NA
CASSSQGGRTYEQYF,TGTGCCAGCAGTTCCCAGGGTGGCAGGACCTACGAGCAGTACTTC,NA,TRBJ2-7,TRBV6-5,15,NA
CASSLSEVANYGYTF,TGTGCCAGCTCACTCTCGGAGGTCGCTAACTATGGCTACACCTTC,NA,TRBJ1-2,TRBV18,15,NA
CATTWDRSTGELFF,TGTGCCACCACCTGGGACAGAAGCACCGGGGAGCTGTTTTTT,NA,TRBJ2-2,TRBV15,14,TRBD1
CASSLGGTQGGLFF,TGTGCCAGCAGCTTGGGCGGGACACAGGGGGGATTGTTTTTT,NA,TRBJ1-4,TRBV5-5,14,TRBD1